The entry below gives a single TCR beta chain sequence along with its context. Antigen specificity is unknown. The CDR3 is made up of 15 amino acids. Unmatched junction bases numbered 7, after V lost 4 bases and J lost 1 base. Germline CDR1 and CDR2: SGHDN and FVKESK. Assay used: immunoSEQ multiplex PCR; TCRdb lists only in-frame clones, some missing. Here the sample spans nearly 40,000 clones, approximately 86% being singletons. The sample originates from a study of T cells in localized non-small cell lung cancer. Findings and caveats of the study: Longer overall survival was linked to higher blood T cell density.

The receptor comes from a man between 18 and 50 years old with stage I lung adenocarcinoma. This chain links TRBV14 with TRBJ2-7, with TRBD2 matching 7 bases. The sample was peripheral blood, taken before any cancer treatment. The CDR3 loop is CASSRRAGESYEQYF. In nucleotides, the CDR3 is TGTGCCAGCAGCCGACGGGCGGGGGAATCCTACGAGCAGTACTTC.